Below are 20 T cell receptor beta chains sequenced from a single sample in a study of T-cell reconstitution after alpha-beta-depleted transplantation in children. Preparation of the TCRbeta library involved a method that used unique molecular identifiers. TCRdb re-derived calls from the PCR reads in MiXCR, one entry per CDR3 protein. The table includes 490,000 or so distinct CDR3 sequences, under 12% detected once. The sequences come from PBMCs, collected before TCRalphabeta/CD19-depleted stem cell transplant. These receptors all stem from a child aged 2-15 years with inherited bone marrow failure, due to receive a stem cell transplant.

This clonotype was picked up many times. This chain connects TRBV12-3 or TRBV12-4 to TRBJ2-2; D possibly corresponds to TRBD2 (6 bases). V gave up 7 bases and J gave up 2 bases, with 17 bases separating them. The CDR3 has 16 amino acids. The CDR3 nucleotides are TGTGCCAGCACTCACGGGGCAGGACTAAACACCGGGGAGCTGTTTTTT. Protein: CASTHGAGLNTGELFF.

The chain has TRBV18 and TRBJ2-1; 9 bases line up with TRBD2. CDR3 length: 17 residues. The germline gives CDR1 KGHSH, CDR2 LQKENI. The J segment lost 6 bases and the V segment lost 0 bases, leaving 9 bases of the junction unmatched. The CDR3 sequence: CASSPPPGREGRNEQFF. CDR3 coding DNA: TGTGCCAGCTCACCACCCCCTGGGCGGGAGGGCCGCAATGAGCAGTTCTTC. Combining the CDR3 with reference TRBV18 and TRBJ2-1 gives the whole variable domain NAGVMQNPRHLVRRRGQEARLRCSPMKGHSHVYWYRQLPEEGLKFMVYLQKENIIDESGMPKERFSAEFPKEGPSILRIQQVVRGDSAAYFCASSPPPGREGRNEQFFGPGTRLTVL.

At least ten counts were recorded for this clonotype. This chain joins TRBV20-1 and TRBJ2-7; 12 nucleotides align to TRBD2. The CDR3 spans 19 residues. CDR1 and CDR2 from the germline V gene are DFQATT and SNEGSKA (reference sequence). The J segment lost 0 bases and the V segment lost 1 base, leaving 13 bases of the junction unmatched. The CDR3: CSARGPGASGRASSYEQYF. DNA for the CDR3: TGCAGTGCTAGAGGCCCAGGGGCTAGCGGGAGGGCGAGCTCCTACGAGCAGTACTTC.

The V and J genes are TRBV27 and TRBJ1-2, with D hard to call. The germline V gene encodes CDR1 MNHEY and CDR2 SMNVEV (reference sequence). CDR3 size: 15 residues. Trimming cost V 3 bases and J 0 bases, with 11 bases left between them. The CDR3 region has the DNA TGTGCCAGCAGTTTTTTTTCTGGGCCTAACTATGGCTACACCTTC. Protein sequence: CASSFFSGPNYGYTF.

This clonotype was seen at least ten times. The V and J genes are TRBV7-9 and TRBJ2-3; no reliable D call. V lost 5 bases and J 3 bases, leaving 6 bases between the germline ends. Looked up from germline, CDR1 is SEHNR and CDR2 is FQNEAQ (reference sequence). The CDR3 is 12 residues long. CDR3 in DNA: TGTGCCAGCAGCGCCCTAACAGATACGCAGTATTTT. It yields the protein CASSALTDTQYF. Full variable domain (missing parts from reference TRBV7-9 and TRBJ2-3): DTGVSQNPRHKITKRGQNVTFRCDPISEHNRLYWYRQTLGQGPEFLTYFQNEAQLEKSRLLSDRFSAERPKGSFSTLEIQRTEQGDSAMYLCASSALTDTQYFGPGTRLTVL.

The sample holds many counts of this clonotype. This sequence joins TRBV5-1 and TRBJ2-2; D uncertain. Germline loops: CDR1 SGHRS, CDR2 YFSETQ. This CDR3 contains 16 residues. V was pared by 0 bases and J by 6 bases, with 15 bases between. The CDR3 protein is CASSLVKSATAGELFF. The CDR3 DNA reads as TGCGCCAGCAGCTTGGTAAAGAGCGCGACGGCCGGGGAGCTGTTTTTT.

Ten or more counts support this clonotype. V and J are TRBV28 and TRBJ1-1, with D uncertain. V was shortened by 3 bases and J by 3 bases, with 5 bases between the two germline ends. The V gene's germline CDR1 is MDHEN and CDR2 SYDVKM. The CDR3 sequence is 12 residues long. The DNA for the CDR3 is TGTGCCAGCAGTTTCACCGACACTGAAGCTTTCTTT. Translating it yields CASSFTDTEAFF.

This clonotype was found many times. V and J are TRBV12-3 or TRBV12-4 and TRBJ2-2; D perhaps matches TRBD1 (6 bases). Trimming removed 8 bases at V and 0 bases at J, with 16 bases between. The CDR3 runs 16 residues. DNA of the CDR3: TGTGCCAGCCTGACTACAGGGTCTGCGAACACCGGGGAGCTGTTTTTT. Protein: CASLTTGSANTGELFF.

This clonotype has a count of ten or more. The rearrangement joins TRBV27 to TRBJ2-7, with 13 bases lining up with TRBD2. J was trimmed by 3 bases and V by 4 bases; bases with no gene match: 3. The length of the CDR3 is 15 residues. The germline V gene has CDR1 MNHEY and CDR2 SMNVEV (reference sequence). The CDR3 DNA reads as TGTGCCAGCAGTTCCCGACTAGCGGGGGGCTACGAGCAGTACTTC. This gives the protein CASSSRLAGGYEQYF.

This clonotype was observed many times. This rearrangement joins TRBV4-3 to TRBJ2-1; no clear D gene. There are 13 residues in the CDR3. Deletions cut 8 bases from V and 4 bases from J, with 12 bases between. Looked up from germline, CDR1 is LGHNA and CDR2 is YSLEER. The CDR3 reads CASGPTVYNEQFF. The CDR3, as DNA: TGCGCCAGCGGCCCGACCGTGTACAATGAGCAGTTCTTC.

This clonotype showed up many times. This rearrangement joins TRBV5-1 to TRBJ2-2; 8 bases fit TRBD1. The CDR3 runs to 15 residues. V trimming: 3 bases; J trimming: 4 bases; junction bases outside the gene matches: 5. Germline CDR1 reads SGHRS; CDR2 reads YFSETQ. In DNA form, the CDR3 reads TGCGCCAGCAGCTCCAGGGGGCGGGTCACCGGGGAGCTGTTTTTT. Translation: CASSSRGRVTGELFF.

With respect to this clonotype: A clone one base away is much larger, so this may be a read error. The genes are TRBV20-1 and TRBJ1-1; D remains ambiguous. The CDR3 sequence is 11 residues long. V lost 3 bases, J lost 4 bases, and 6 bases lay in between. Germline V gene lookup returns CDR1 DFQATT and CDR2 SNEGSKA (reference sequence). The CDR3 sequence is CSASEVTEAFF. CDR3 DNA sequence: TGCAGTGCTAGCGAGGTCACTGAAGCTTTCTTT.

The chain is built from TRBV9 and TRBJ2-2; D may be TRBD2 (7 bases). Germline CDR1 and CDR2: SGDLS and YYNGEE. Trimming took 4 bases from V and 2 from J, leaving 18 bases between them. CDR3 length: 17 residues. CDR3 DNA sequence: TGTGCCAGCAGCTCTCAGAGTAGGGGGGGCAACACCGGGGAGCTGTTTTTT. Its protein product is CASSSQSRGGNTGELFF.

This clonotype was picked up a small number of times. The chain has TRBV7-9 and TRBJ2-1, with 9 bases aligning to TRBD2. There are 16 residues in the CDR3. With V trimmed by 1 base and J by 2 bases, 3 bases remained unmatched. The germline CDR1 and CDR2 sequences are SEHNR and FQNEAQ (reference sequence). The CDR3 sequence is CASSLVSGSPYNEQFF. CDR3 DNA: TGTGCCAGCAGCTTAGTTAGCGGGAGCCCCTACAATGAGCAGTTCTTC.

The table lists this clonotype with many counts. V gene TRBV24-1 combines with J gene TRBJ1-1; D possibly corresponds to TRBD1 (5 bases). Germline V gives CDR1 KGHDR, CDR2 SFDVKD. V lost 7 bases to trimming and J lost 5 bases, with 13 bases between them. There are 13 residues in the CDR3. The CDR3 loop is CATRSGTGTEAFF. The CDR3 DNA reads TGTGCCACCAGGTCCGGGACGGGGACTGAAGCTTTCTTT.

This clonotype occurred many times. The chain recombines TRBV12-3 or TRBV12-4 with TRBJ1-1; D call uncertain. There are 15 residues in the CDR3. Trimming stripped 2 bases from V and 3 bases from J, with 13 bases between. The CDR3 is CASSLRKGGYTEAFF. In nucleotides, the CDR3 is TGTGCCAGCAGTTTACGCAAGGGCGGGTACACTGAAGCTTTCTTT.

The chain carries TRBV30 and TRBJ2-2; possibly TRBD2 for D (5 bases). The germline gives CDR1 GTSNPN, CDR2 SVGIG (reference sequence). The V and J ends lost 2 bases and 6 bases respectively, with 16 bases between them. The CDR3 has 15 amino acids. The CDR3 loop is CAWSSRVGGPGELFF. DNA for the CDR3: TGTGCCTGGAGTTCCCGGGTAGGAGGCCCCGGGGAGCTGTTTTTT.

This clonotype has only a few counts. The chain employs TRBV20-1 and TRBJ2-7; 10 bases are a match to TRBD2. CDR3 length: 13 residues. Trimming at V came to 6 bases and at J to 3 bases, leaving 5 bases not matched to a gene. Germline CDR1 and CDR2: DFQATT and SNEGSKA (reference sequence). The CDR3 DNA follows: TGCAGTGCCGCTAGCGGGAGTCGCTACGAGCAGTACTTC. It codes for CSAASGSRYEQYF.

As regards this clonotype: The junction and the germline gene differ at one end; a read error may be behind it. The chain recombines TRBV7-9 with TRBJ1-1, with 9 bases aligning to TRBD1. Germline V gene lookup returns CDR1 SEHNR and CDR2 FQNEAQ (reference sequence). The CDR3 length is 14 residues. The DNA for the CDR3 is TGTGCCCGCAGTCACAGGGGGCGAGGTACTGAAGCTTTCTTT. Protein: CARSHRGRGTEAFF.

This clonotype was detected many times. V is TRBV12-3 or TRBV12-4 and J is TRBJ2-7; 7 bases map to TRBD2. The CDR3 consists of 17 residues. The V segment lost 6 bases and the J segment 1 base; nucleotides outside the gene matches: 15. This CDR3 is CASSQYPGGTHSYEQYF. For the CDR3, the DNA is TGTGCCAGCAGCCAATATCCGGGGGGAACTCATTCCTACGAGCAGTACTTC.